This T cell receptor beta chain is drawn from a study of blood T cell repertoires in COVID-19. The germline gives CDR1 LGHNA, CDR2 YSLEER. This CDR3 comprises 16 residues. V was pared by 0 bases and J by 2 bases, with 12 bases between. Here immunoSEQ multiplex PCR was the method, and the copy in TCRdb shows in-frame clones only, minus some. The repertoire includes under 300,000 clones, approximately 90% of them detected once, and roughly 2% sits in the top ten. The clonotype was recovered from a woman aged 40 to 50 who had recovered from COVID-19. The sequenced sample was peripheral blood. V is TRBV4-3 and J is TRBJ2-3; possible D gene TRBD2, 6 bases. The CDR3 DNA reads as TGCGCCAGCAGCCAAGATAGGAGGGGATTCACAGATACGCAGTATTTT. Translated: CASSQDRRGFTDTQYF.